This TCR beta chain was sequenced during a study of CD8 T cells in Susac syndrome. The T cells that were sequenced for TCR beta were CD8+ and CD4+ cells from blood. The CD8+ and CD4+ T cells were negatively isolated, with the TEMRA cells enriched by FACS. Random hexamers primed reverse transcription of about 0.45 to 1 ug RNA. By means of immunoSEQ multiplex PCR, TCR beta CDR3 spanning 54 Vbeta and 13 Jbeta underwent amplification. In TCRdb, the immunoSEQ multiplex PCR reads were re-called with MiXCR into one record per CDR3 protein. The sample consists of approximately 100,000 distinct CDR3 sequences, around 90% of them appearing once. Specimen: CD8+ T cells from PBMCs. The source is a human donor in good health.

The CDR3 is CSATGTGGAYYGYTF. CDR3 in DNA: TGCAGTGCTACAGGGACAGGGGGCGCTTATTATGGCTACACCTTC. The rearrangement uses TRBV20-1 and TRBJ1-2; TRBD1 matches 12 bases. This CDR3 spans 15 amino acids. Trimming cost V 4 bases and J 5 bases; bases outside gene matches: 8. From germline, CDR1 is DFQATT and CDR2 SNEGSKA (reference sequence).